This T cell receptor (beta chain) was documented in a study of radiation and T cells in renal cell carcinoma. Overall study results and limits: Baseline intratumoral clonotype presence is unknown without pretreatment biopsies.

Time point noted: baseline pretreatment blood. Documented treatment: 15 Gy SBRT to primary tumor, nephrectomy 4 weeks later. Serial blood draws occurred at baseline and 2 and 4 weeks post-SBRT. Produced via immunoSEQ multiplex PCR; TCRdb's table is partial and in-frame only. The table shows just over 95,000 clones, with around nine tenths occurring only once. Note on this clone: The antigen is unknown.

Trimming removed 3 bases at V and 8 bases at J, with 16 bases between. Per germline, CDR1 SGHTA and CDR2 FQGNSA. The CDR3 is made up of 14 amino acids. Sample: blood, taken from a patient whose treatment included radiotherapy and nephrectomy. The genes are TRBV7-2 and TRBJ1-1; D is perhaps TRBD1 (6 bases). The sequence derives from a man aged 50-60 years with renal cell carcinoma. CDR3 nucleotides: TGTGCCAGCAGCTTTAACCGGGACACCTCAGAAGCTTTCTTT. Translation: CASSFNRDTSEAFF.